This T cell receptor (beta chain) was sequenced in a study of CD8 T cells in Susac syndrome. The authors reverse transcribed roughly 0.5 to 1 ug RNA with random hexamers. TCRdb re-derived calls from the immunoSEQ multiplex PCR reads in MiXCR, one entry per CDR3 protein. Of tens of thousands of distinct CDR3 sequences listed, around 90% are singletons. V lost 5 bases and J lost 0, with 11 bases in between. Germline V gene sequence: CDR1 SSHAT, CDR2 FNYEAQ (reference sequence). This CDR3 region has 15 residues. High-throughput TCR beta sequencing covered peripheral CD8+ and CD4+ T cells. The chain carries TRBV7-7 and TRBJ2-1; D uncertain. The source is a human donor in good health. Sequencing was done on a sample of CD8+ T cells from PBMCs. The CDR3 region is CASSLAKSSYNEQFF. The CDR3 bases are TGTGCCAGCAGCCTGGCTAAATCCTCCTACAATGAGCAGTTCTTC. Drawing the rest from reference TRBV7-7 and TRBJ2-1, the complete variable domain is GAGVSQSPRYKVTKRGQDVTLRCDPISSHATLYWYQQALGQGPEFLTYFNYEAQPDKSGLPSDRFSAERPEGSISTLTIQRTEQRDSAMYRCASSLAKSSYNEQFFGPGTRLTVL.